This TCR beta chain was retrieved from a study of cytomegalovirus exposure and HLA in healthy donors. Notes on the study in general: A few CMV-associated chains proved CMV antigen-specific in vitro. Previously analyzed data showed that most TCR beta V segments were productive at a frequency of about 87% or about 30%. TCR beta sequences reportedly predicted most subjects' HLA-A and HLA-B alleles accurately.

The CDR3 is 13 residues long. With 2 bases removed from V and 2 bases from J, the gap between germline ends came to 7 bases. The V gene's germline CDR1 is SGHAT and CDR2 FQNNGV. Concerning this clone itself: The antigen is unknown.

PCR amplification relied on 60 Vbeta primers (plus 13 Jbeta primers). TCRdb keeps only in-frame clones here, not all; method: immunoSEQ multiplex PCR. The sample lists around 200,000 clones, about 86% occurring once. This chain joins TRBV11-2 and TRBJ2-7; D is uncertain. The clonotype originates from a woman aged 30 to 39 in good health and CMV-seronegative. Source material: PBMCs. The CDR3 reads CASSLSLTYEQYF. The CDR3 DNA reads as TGTGCCAGCAGCTTAAGTCTAACCTACGAGCAGTACTTC.